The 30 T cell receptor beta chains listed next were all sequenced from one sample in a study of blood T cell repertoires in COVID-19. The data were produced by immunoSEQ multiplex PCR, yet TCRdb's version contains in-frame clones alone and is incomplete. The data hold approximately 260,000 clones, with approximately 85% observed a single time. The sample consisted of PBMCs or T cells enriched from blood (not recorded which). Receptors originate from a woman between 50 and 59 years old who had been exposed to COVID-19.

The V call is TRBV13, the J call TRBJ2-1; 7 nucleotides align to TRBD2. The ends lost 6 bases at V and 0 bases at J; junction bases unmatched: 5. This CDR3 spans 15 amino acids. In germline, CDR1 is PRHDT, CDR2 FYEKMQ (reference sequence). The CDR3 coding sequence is TGTGCCAGCAGTTATAGACTAGCCTCCTACAATGAGCAGTTCTTC. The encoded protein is CASSYRLASYNEQFF.

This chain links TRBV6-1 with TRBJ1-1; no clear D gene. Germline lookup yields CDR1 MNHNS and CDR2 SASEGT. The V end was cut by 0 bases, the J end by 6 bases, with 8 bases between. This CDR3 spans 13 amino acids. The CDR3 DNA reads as TGTGCCAGCAGTGAAGCGAGGAAGGCTGAAGCTTTCTTT. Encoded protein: CASSEARKAEAFF.

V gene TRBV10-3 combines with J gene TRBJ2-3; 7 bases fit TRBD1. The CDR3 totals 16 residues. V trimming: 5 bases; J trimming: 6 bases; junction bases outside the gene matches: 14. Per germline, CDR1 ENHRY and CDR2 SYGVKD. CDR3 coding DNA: TGTGCCATCAGTCCCCTTTTGACAGGGCTAATGGATACGCAGTATTTT. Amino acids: CAISPLLTGLMDTQYF.

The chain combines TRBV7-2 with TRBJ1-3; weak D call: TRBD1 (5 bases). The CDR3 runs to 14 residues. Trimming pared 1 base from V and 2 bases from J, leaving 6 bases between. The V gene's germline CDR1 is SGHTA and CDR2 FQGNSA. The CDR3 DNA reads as TGTGCCAGCAGCTTAGGGGGGGCTGGAAACACCATATATTTT. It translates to CASSLGGAGNTIYF.

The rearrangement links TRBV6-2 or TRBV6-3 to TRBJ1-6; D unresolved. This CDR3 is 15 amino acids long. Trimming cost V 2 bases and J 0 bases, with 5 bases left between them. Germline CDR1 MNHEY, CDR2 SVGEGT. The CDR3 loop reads CASSYGGSYNSPLHF. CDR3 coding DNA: TGTGCCAGCAGTTACGGAGGCTCCTATAATTCACCCCTCCACTTT.

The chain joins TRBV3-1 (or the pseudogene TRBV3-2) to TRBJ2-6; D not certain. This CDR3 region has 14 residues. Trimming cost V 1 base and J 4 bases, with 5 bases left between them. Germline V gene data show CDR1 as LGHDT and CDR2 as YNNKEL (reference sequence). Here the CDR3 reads CASSQVAGANVLTF. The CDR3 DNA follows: TGTGCCAGCAGCCAAGTAGCCGGGGCCAACGTCCTGACTTTC.

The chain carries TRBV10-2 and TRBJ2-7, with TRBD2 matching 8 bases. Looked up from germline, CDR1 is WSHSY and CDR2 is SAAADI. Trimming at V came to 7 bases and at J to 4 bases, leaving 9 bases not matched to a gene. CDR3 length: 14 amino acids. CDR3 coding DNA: TGCGCCAGCAATACGGGCGGGGGGCGGTACGAGCAGTACTTC. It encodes CASNTGGGRYEQYF.

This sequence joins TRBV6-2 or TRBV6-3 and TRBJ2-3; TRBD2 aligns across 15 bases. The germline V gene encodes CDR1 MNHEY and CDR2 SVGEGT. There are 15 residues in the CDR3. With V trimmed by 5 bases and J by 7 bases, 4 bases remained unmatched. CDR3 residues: CASSRTSGGVYTQYF. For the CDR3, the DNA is TGTGCCAGCAGTCGGACTAGCGGGGGGGTATATACGCAGTATTTT.

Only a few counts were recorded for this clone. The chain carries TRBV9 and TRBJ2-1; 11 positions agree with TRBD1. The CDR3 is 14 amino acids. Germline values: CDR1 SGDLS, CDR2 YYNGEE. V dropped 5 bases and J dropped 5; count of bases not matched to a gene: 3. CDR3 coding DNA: TGTGCCAGCAGAAAGGGACAGGGGGACAATGAGCAGTTCTTC. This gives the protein CASRKGQGDNEQFF.

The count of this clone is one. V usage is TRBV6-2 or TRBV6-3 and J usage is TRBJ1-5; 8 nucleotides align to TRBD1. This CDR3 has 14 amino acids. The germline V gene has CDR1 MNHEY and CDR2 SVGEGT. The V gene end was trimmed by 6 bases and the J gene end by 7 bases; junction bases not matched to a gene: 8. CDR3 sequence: CASSRTGLDQPQHF. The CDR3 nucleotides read TGTGCCAGCAGCAGGACAGGGTTGGACCAGCCCCAGCATTTT.

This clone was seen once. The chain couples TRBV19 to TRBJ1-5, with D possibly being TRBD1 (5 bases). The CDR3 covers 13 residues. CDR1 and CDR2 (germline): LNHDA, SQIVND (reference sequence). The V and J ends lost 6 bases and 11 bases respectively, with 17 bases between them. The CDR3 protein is CASSTQVSQAQHF. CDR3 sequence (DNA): TGTGCCAGTAGCACACAGGTCTCCCAGGCCCAGCATTTT.

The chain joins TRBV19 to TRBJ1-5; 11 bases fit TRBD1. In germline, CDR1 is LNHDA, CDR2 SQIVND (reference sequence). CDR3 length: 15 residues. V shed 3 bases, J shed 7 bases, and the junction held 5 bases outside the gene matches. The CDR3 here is CASSIRTGGVQPQHF. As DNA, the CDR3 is TGTGCCAGTAGTATCAGGACAGGGGGCGTACAGCCCCAGCATTTT.

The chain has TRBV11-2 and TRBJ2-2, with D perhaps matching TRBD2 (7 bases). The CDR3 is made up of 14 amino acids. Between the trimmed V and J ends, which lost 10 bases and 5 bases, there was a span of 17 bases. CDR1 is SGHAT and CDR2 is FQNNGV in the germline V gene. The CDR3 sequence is CATKRGGETGELFF. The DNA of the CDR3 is TGTGCCACCAAGAGGGGGGGCGAAACCGGGGAGCTGTTTTTT. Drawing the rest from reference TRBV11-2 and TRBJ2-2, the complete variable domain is EAGVAQSPRYKIIEKRQSVAFWCNPISGHATLYWYQQILGQGPKLLIQFQNNGVVDDSQLPKDRFSAERLKGVDSTLKIQPAKLEDSAVYLCATKRGGETGELFFGEGSRLTVL.

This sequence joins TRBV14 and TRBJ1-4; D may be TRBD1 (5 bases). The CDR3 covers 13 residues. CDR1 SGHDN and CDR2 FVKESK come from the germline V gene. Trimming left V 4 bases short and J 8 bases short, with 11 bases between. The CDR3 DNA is TGTGCCAGCAGCCCTCTCCGGGGGGAAAAACTGTTTTTT. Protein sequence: CASSPLRGEKLFF.

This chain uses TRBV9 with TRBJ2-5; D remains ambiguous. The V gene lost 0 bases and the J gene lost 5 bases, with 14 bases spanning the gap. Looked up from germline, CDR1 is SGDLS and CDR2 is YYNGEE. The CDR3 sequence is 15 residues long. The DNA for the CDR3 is TGTGCCAGCAGCGTAGGGGTAGCATCCGGGGAGACCCAGTACTTC. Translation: CASSVGVASGETQYF.

The chain's CDR3 is CASSVRNSPLHF. The CDR3 region has the DNA TGTGCCAGCAGCGTCCGGAATTCACCCCTCCACTTT. This sequence joins TRBV21-1 and TRBJ1-6. TRBV21-1 is noted as a pseudogene. CDR3 size: 12 residues.

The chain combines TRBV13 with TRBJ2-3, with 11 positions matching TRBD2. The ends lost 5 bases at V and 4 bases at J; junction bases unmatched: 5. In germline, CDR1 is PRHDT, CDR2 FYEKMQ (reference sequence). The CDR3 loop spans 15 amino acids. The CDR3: CASSPGTSGSDTQYF. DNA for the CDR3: TGTGCCAGCAGCCCTGGGACTAGCGGATCAGATACGCAGTATTTT.

The CDR3 here is CSVELLKTGGYTEAFF. The CDR3, as DNA: TGCAGCGTTGAACTCCTGAAGACAGGGGGTTACACTGAAGCTTTCTTT. This chain uses TRBV29-1 with TRBJ1-1; TRBD1 matches 9 bases. Germline trimming cut 2 bases from V and 3 bases from J; bases unmatched to any gene: 10. There are 16 residues in the CDR3. Germline V CDR1 and CDR2: SQVTM, ANQGSEA.

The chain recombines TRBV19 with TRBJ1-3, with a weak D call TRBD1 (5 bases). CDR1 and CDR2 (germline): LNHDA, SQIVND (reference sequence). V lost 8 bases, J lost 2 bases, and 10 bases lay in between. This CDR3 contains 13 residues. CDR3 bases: TGTGCCAGTTGCCAGGGAACTGGAAACACCATATATTTT. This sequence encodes CASCQGTGNTIYF.

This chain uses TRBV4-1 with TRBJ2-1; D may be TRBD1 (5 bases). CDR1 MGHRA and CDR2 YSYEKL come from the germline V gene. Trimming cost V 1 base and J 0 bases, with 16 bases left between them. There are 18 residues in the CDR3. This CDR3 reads CASSQGPQGWGSYNEQFF. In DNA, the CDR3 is TGCGCCAGCAGCCAAGGCCCCCAGGGTTGGGGCTCCTACAATGAGCAGTTCTTC.

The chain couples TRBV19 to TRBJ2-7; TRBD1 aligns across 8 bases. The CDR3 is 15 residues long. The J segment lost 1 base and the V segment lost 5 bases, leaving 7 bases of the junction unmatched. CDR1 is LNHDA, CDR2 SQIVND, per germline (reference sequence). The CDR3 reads CASSLRDRPSYEQYF. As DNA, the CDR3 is TGTGCCAGTAGTCTCCGGGACAGGCCTTCCTACGAGCAGTACTTC.

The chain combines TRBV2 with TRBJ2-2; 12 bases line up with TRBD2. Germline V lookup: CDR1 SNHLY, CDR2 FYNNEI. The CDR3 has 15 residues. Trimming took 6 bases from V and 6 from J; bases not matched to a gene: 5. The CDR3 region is CASRKLAGGPGELFF. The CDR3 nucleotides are TGTGCCAGCAGGAAACTAGCGGGGGGCCCCGGGGAGCTGTTTTTT.

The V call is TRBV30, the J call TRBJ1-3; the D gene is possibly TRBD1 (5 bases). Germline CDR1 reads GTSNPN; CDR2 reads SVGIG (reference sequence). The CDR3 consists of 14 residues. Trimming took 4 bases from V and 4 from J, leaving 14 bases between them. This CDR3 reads CAWTSGAWGNTIYF. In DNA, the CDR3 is TGTGCCTGGACGTCTGGGGCGTGGGGAAACACCATATATTTT.

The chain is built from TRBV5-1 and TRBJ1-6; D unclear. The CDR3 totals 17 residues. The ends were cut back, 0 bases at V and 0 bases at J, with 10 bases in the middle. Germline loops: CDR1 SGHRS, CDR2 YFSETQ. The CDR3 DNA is TGCGCCAGCAGCTTGGCAATCCCCGGCTCCTATAATTCACCCCTCCACTTT. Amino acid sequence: CASSLAIPGSYNSPLHF.

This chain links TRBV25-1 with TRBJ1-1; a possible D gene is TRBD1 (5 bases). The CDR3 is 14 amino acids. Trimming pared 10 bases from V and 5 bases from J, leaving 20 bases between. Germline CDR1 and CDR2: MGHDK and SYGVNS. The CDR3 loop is CATVGPGRWTEAFF. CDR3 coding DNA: TGTGCCACCGTGGGGCCCGGGAGGTGGACTGAAGCTTTCTTT.

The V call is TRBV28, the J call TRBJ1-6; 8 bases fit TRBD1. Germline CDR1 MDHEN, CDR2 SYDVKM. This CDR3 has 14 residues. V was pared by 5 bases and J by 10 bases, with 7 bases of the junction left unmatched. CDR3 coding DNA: TGTGCCAGCAGTCTACAGGGGGAGGAATCACCCCTCCACTTT. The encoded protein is CASSLQGEESPLHF.

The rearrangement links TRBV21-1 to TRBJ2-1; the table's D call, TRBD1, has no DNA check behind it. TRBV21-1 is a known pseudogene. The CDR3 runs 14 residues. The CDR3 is CASSKARTGGEQFF. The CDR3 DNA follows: TGTGCCAGCAGCAAAGCGCGGACAGGCGGTGAGCAGTTCTTC.

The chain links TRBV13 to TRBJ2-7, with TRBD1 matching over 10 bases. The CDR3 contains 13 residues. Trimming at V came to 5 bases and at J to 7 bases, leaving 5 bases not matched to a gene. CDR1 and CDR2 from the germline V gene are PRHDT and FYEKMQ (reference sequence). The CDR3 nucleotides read TGTGCCAGCAGCCAGGACAGGGGGGATGAGCAGTACTTC. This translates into CASSQDRGDEQYF. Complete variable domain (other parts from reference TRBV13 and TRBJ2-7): AAGVIQSPRHLIKEKRETATLKCYPIPRHDTVYWYQQGPGQDPQFLISFYEKMQSDKGSIPDRFSAQQFSDYHSELNMSSLELGDSALYFCASSQDRGDEQYFGPGTRLTVT.

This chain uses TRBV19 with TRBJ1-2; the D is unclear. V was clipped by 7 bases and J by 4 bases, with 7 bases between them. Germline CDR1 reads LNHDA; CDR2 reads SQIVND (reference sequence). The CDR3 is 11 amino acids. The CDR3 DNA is TGTGCCAGTAATCACTTCTATGGCTACACCTTC. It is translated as CASNHFYGYTF.

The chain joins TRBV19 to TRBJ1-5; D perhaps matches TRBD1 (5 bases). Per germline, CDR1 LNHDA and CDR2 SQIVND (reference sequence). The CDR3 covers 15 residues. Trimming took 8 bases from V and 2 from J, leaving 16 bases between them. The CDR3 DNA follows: TGTGCCAGTGACAGTCGAACATCCCGCAATCAGCCCCAGCATTTT. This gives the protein CASDSRTSRNQPQHF.